This passage covers 13 T cell receptor beta chains from one sample sequenced in a study of cytomegalovirus exposure and HLA in healthy donors. 60 Vbeta and 13 Jbeta primers were used in PCR. The method was immunoSEQ multiplex PCR; TCRdb's version includes in-frame clones alone and lacks a portion of them. The sample records roughly 200,000 clones, about 89% being singletons. Sequenced material: PBMCs. The receptor set was obtained from a woman under 30 in good health and CMV-seronegative.

The chain links TRBV30 to TRBJ1-2; no clear D gene. The CDR3 has 13 amino acids. The V gene's germline CDR1 is GTSNPN and CDR2 SVGIG (reference sequence). Trimming pared 4 bases from V and 1 base from J, leaving 10 bases between. CDR3 sequence reads: CAWNRGSNYGYTF. DNA for the CDR3: TGTGCCTGGAACCGGGGAAGTAACTATGGCTACACCTTC.

The V call is TRBV6-6, the J call TRBJ1-1, with D tentatively TRBD1 (5 bases). Per the germline V gene, CDR1 is MNHNY and CDR2 is SVGAGI (reference sequence). Between the trimmed V and J ends, which lost 8 bases and 0 bases, there was a span of 13 bases. The CDR3 contains 14 residues. The CDR3 region has the DNA TGTGCCAGCTTCTATGTACAGGTGAACACTGAAGCTTTCTTT. It codes for CASFYVQVNTEAFF.

To note about this clone: Other DNA sequences in the sample encode the same CDR3. The V call is TRBV6-5, the J call TRBJ1-1; D is possibly TRBD1 (5 bases). Germline-derived CDR1 and CDR2 are MNHEY and SVGAGI. There are 13 residues in the CDR3. The ends were cut back, 0 bases at V and 4 bases at J, with 6 bases in the middle. The CDR3 sequence: CASSYSRVTEAFF. The CDR3, as DNA: TGTGCCAGCAGTTACTCCAGGGTCACTGAAGCTTTCTTT.

The rearrangement links TRBV5-1 to TRBJ2-7; TRBD1 matches at 9 bases. The V gene end was trimmed by 4 bases and the J gene end by 2 bases; junction bases not matched to a gene: 4. There are 14 residues in the CDR3. Per germline, CDR1 SGHRS and CDR2 YFSETQ. The CDR3 DNA sequence: TGCGCCAGCAGCATGGGACAGGGCCCCTACGAGCAGTACTTC. It specifies CASSMGQGPYEQYF.

This chain uses TRBV6-1 with TRBJ2-7, with 7 bases lining up with TRBD2. The germline gives CDR1 MNHNS, CDR2 SASEGT. The CDR3 contains 14 residues. V was clipped by 2 bases and J by 3 bases; unmatched bases: 4. In nucleotides, the CDR3 is TGTGCCAGCAGTGAAAGGCGGGGGAACTACGAGCAGTACTTC. Protein sequence: CASSERRGNYEQYF.

A note on this clone: This CDR3 is also generated by other DNA sequences in the sample. This sequence joins TRBV2 and TRBJ1-4; a weak D match, TRBD1 (5 bases). Germline CDR1 and CDR2: SNHLY and FYNNEI. The CDR3 runs to 10 residues. The CDR3, as DNA: TGTGCATCCGGGGGTGAAAAACTGTTTTTT. Protein sequence: CASGGEKLFF. The complete variable domain, with remaining parts taken from reference TRBV2 and TRBJ1-4, reads EPEVTQTPSHQVTQMGQEVILRCVPISNHLYFYWYRQILGQKVEFLVSFYNNEISEKSEIFDDQFSVERPDGSNFTLKIRSTKLEDSAMYFCASGGEKLFFGSGTQLSVL.

This clone came up a few times. The J gene is TRBJ1-5, the V gene TRBV6-6, with TRBD1 identical over 7 bases. The CDR3 length is 14 residues. V dropped 5 bases and J dropped 5; count of bases not matched to a gene: 6. The germline V gene encodes CDR1 MNHNY and CDR2 SVGAGI (reference sequence). The CDR3 region has the DNA TGTGCCAGCAGTGGAGACAGGGTCTATCAGCCCCAGCATTTT. It yields the protein CASSGDRVYQPQHF.

This clone was recorded only once. The J gene is TRBJ1-2, the V gene TRBV5-1; 9 nucleotides align to TRBD1. Germline lookup yields CDR1 SGHRS and CDR2 YFSETQ. CDR3 length: 14 residues. V was clipped by 4 bases and J by 10 bases; unmatched bases: 11. The CDR3 DNA follows: TGCGCCAGCAGCCCGGGGGGACAGGGCAATGTCTACACCTTC. Encoded protein: CASSPGGQGNVYTF. Full variable domain (outside the CDR3, taken from reference TRBV5-1 and TRBJ1-2): KAGVTQTPRYLIKTRGQQVTLSCSPISGHRSVSWYQQTPGQGLQFLFEYFSETQRNKGNFPGRFSGRQFSNSRSEMNVSTLELGDSALYLCASSPGGQGNVYTFGSGTRLTVV.

This clone was recorded only once. The V call is TRBV7-3, the J call TRBJ2-3; the match to TRBD2 covers 11 bases. Germline lookup yields CDR1 SGHTA and CDR2 FQGTGA. The CDR3 extends over 15 amino acids. V lost 5 bases, J lost 2 bases, and 3 bases stayed unmatched. CDR3 residues: CASSPSGRTTDTQYF. CDR3 sequence (DNA): TGTGCCAGCAGCCCTAGCGGGAGGACCACAGATACGCAGTATTTT.

The chain links TRBV15 to TRBJ2-7; D is unclear. CDR1 LNHNV and CDR2 YYDKDF come from the germline V gene (reference sequence). This CDR3 comprises 13 residues. Trimming shortened V by 4 bases and J by 2 bases, and 9 bases separated the two germline ends. The DNA for the CDR3 is TGTGCCACCAGCACCAGCGAAGCCTACGAGCAGTACTTC. Translating gives CATSTSEAYEQYF.

J is TRBJ2-1 and V is TRBV10-1, with 8 bases that match TRBD1. The CDR3 contains 14 residues. With V trimmed by 4 bases and J by 9 bases, 8 bases remained unmatched. Germline V gene sequence: CDR1 WNHNN, CDR2 SYGVQD (reference sequence). The CDR3 sequence is CASSVGRGPGEQFF. CDR3 bases: TGCGCCAGCAGTGTAGGCAGGGGGCCGGGTGAGCAGTTCTTC.

V and J are TRBV4-2 and TRBJ1-1, with D tentatively TRBD1 (5 bases). Trimming left V 0 bases short and J 4 bases short, with 12 bases between. Germline assignment: CDR1 LGHNA and CDR2 YNFKEQ. The CDR3 length is 15 residues. The CDR3 DNA reads TGTGCCAGCAGCCAAGAGGGTAGGGGATCCACTGAAGCTTTCTTT. It translates to CASSQEGRGSTEAFF.

This sequence joins TRBV10-3 and TRBJ2-7; D not certain. Germline lookup yields CDR1 ENHRY and CDR2 SYGVKD. CDR3 length: 12 amino acids. The V end was cut by 0 bases, the J end by 5 bases, with 5 bases between. CDR3 sequence reads: CAISESEDEQYF. CDR3 in DNA: TGTGCCATCAGTGAGTCTGAGGACGAGCAGTACTTC.